This record covers a single T cell receptor beta chain. Generated by immunoSEQ multiplex PCR, the TCRdb table keeps only in-frame clones and is missing some. The data contain about 59,000 clones, approximately 91% of them singletons. This sample is part of a study of T cells in localized non-small cell lung cancer. The sequence was collected from a man aged 40-75 years with stage I lung adenocarcinoma. The specimen comprised peripheral blood, sampled before any cancer treatment.

CDR3 sequence reads: CASSLIAGGLETQYF. The CDR3 DNA sequence: TGTGCCAGCAGCTTAATCGCAGGGGGATTAGAGACCCAGTACTTC. V usage is TRBV7-8 and J usage is TRBJ2-5, with 7 positions matching TRBD1. The CDR3 has 15 residues. CDR1 and CDR2 from the germline V gene are SGHVS and FQNEAQ. The trim removed 2 bases at V and 4 bases at J, leaving 7 bases unmatched.